The present T cell receptor beta chain was sequenced within a study of blood T cell repertoires in COVID-19. Looking at the study overall: Sources were T cells, B-cell-depleted T cells, or PBMCs; the material itself was cDNA or gDNA.

TCRdb's table, derived via immunoSEQ multiplex PCR, lists solely in-frame clones and lacks some. Of hundreds of thousands of clones listed, about 85% are singletons. The receptor was derived from a woman between 18 and 29 years old with acute COVID-19. The sample comprised PBMCs or T cells enriched from blood (not recorded which).

The CDR3 DNA reads as TGTGCCAGCAGTCCACGATTGGTCGAGGAGCAGTACTTC. Its translation: CASSPRLVEEQYF. The chain has TRBV27 and TRBJ2-7; D uncertain. CDR1 is MNHEY and CDR2 is SMNVEV in the germline V gene (reference sequence). The CDR3 covers 13 residues. Trimming left V 5 bases short and J 7 bases short, with 15 bases between.